This is a list of T cell receptor beta chains from one sample in a study of cytomegalovirus exposure and HLA in healthy donors. Libraries were prepared by immunoSEQ multiplex PCR; TCRdb keeps only in-frame clonotypes and omits some of them. The data contain more than 100,000 clones, 65% to 90% of them singletons. Sample: PBMCs. Every receptor here comes from a man aged 30 to 39 in good health and CMV-seronegative. The CDR3 runs from the conserved cysteine through the conserved F or W. The D gene is left open where the match is weak.

v_call: TRBV11-3; d_call: TRBD2; j_call: TRBJ2-7; cdr3_nt: TGTGCCAGCAGCTTAGGTCCAGCGGGGGCCGAGAACGAGCAGTACTTC; cdr3_aa: CASSLGPAGAENEQYF
v_call: TRBV7-8; d_call: TRBD1; j_call: TRBJ1-6; cdr3_nt: TGTGCCAGCAGCTTGGGACAGATTAATTCACCCCTCCACTTT; cdr3_aa: CASSLGQINSPLHF
v_call: TRBV5-1; d_call: TRBD2; j_call: TRBJ2-1; cdr3_nt: TGCGCCAGCAGCCCATCCGGACTAGCCTACAATGAGCAGTTCTTC; cdr3_aa: CASSPSGLAYNEQFF
v_call: TRBV29-1; d_call: NA; j_call: TRBJ2-1; cdr3_nt: TGCAGCGGAACCCATAGGGGTTCCAATGAGCAGTTCTTC; cdr3_aa: CSGTHRGSNEQFF
v_call: TRBV4-3; d_call: NA; j_call: TRBJ2-6; cdr3_nt: TGCGCCAGCAGCCAAGATACGGAGTGGGGGGTAATCACTGGGGCCAACGTCCTGACTTTC; cdr3_aa: CASSQDTEWGVITGANVLTF
v_call: TRBV28; d_call: NA; j_call: TRBJ2-3; cdr3_nt: TGTGCCAGCCAGGGGCTAGTAAAGGATACGCAGTATTTT; cdr3_aa: CASQGLVKDTQYF
v_call: TRBV4-2; d_call: TRBD2; j_call: TRBJ2-3; cdr3_nt: TGTGCCAGCAGCCAACGGAGCGGGGCGAGCACAGATACGCAGTATTTT; cdr3_aa: CASSQRSGASTDTQYF
v_call: TRBV27; d_call: TRBD1; j_call: TRBJ2-7; cdr3_nt: TGTGCCAGCAGTACAGGGGTTGGTACCTACGAGCAGTACTTC; cdr3_aa: CASSTGVGTYEQYF
v_call: TRBV19; d_call: NA; j_call: TRBJ1-1; cdr3_nt: TGTGCCAGTAGTTTCGCAGTAAACACTGAAGCTTTCTTT; cdr3_aa: CASSFAVNTEAFF
v_call: TRBV28; d_call: NA; j_call: TRBJ2-7; cdr3_nt: TGTGCCAGCAGGACAGCCTTCTACGAGCAGTACTTC; cdr3_aa: CASRTAFYEQYF
v_call: TRBV18; d_call: NA; j_call: TRBJ2-7; cdr3_nt: TGTGCCAGCTCACCTTGGGACTCCTACGAGCAGTACTTC; cdr3_aa: CASSPWDSYEQYF
v_call: TRBV5-4; d_call: NA; j_call: TRBJ1-1; cdr3_nt: TGTGCCAGCAGCTTGGGAACAGGGTTCACTGAAGCTTTCTTT; cdr3_aa: CASSLGTGFTEAFF